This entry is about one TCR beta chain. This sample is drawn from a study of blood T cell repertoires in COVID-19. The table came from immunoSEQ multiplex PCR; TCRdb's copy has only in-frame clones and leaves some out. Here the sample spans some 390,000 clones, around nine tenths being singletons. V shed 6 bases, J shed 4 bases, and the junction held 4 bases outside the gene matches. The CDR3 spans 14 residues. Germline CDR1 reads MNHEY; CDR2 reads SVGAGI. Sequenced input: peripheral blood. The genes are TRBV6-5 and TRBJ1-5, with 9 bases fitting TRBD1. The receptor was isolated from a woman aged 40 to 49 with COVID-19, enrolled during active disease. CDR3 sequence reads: CASSRGQGNQPQHF. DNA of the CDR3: TGTGCCAGCAGCCGCGGACAGGGGAATCAGCCCCAGCATTTT.